The sequence of this TCR beta chain was determined in a study of siplizumab effects on memory and regulatory T cells. Overall study results and limits: A minor share of alloreactive clones matched unstimulated subsets. Some alloreactive sequences were traceable to unstimulated CD4+ memory cells, and siplizumab significantly reduced them.

Per sample, some 10^5 TCR templates were assayed. Measured with immunoSEQ multiplex PCR; TCRdb has only the in-frame clones, and not every one. The data show about 72,000 clones, about 89% seen once. Germline V lookup: CDR1 LNHDA, CDR2 SQIVND (reference sequence). The junction had 10 bases not matched to a gene; V was cut back by 5 bases and J by 9 bases. This CDR3 spans 16 amino acids. As to this clone: Its target is unknown.

The receptor comes from a human donor in good health. The specimen was CD8+ T cells sorted from blood. V gene TRBV19 combines with J gene TRBJ2-2, with 12 bases identical to TRBD2. The CDR3 DNA follows: TGTGCCAGTAGTGTCGATACTAGCGGGGGGAGATGGGAGCTGTTTTTT. It codes for CASSVDTSGGRWELFF.